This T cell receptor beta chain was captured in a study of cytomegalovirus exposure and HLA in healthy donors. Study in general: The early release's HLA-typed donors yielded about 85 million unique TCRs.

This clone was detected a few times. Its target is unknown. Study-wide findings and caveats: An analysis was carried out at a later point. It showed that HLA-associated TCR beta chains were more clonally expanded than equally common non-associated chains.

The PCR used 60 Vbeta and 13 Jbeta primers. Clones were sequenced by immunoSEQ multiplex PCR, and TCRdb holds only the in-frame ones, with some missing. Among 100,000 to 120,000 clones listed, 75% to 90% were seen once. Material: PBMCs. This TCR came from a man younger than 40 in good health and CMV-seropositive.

CDR3 bases: TGTGCCAGCATGCTTGGGGGCTATAGCAATCAGCCCCAGCATTTT. Encoded protein: CASMLGGYSNQPQHF. V is TRBV2 and J is TRBJ1-5, with a tentative D call TRBD1 (6 bases). The germline V gene has CDR1 SNHLY and CDR2 FYNNEI. Trimming shortened V by 7 bases and J by 0 bases, and 13 bases separated the two germline ends. CDR3 length equals 15 residues.